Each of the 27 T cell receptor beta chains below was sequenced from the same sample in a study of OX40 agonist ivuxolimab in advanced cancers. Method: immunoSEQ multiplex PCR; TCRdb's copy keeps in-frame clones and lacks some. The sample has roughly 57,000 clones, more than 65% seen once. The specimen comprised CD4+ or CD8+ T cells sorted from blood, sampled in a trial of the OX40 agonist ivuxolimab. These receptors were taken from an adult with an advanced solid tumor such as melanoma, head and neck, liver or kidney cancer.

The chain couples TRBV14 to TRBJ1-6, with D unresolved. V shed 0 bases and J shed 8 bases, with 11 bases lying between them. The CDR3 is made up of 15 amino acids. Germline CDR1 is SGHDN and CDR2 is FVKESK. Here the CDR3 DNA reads TGTGCCAGCAGCCAAGAACTAGGCGTTTATTCACCCCTCCACTTT. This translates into CASSQELGVYSPLHF.

Written as DNA, the CDR3 is TGTGCCAGCACGGTAGGGTACACTGAAGCTTTCTTT. Translating gives CASTVGYTEAFF. The chain combines TRBV7-8 with TRBJ1-1; D is undetermined. Trimming left V 7 bases short and J 3 bases short, with 9 bases between. The CDR3 consists of 12 residues. Germline CDR1 is SGHVS and CDR2 is FQNEAQ. Full variable domain (rest looked up from reference TRBV7-8 and TRBJ1-1): GAGVSQSPRYKVAKRGQDVALRCDPISGHVSLFWYQQALGQGPEFLTYFQNEAQLDKSGLPSDRFFAERPEGSVSTLKIQRTQQEDSAVYLCASTVGYTEAFFGQGTRLTVV.

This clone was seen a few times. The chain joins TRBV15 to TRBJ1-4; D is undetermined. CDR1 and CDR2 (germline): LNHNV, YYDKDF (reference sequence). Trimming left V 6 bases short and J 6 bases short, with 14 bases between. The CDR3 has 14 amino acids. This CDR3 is CATRGTNWDEKLFF. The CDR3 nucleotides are TGTGCCACCAGGGGCACGAATTGGGATGAAAAACTGTTTTTT.

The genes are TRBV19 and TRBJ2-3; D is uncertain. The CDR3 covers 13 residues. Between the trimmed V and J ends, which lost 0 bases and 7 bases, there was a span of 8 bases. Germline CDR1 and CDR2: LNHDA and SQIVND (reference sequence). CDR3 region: CASSIDQSHTQYF. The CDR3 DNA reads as TGTGCCAGTAGTATAGATCAGTCCCATACGCAGTATTTT.

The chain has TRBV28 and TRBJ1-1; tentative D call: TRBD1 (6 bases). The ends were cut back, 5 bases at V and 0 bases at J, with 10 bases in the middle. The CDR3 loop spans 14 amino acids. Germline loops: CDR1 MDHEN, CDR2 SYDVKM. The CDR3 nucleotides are TGTGCCAGCAGTGGGGGGCTAATGAACACTGAAGCTTTCTTT. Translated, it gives CASSGGLMNTEAFF.

The CDR3 sequence is CASSTDAMNTEAFF. The CDR3, as DNA: TGTGCCAGTAGTACCGATGCTATGAACACTGAAGCTTTCTTT. The gene calls are TRBV19 and TRBJ1-1; D is unresolved. This CDR3 has 14 amino acids. The germline V gene encodes CDR1 LNHDA and CDR2 SQIVND (reference sequence). Trimming cost V 4 bases and J 0 bases, with 9 bases left between them.

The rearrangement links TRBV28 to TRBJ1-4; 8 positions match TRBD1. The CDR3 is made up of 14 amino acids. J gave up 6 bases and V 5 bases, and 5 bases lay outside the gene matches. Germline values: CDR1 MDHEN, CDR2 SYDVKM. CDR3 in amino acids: CASSTGGLHEKLFF. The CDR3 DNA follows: TGTGCCAGCAGTACAGGGGGGCTCCATGAAAAACTGTTTTTT.

Here the CDR3 DNA reads TGCGCCAGCAGCTTGGGCCAGGGGGCAGGGAAAGCTTTCTTT. Protein product: CASSLGQGAGKAFF. The chain carries TRBV5-1 and TRBJ1-1, with 8 bases lining up with TRBD1. CDR1 is SGHRS, CDR2 YFSETQ, per germline. This CDR3 has 14 residues. J was trimmed by 9 bases and V by 0 bases; bases with no gene match: 7.

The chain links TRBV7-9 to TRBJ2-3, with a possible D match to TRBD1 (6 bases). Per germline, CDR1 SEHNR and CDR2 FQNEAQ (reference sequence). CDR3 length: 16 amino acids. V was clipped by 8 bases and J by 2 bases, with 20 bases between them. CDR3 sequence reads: CASDVLKQGPTDTQYF. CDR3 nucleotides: TGTGCCAGCGACGTGCTTAAACAGGGTCCCACAGATACGCAGTATTTT.

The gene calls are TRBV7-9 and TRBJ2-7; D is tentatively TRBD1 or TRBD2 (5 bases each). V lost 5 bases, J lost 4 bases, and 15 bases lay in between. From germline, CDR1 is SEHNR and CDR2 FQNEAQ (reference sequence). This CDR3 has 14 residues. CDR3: CASSPVGTPYEQYF. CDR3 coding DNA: TGTGCCAGCAGCCCAGTGGGGACCCCTTACGAGCAGTACTTC.

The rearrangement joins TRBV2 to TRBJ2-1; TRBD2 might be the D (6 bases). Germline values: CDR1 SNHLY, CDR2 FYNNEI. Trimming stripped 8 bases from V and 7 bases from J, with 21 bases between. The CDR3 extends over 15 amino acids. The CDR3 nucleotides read TGTGCCAGCGCGGTTCGCCGATCTAGCGTTAATGAGCAGTTCTTC. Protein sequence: CASAVRRSSVNEQFF. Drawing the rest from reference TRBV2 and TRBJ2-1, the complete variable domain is EPEVTQTPSHQVTQMGQEVILRCVPISNHLYFYWYRQILGQKVEFLVSFYNNEISEKSEIFDDQFSVERPDGSNFTLKIRSTKLEDSAMYFCASAVRRSSVNEQFFGPGTRLTVL.

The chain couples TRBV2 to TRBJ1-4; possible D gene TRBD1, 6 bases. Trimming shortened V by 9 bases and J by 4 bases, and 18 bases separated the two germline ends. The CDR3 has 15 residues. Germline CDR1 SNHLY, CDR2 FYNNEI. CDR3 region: CASRTTTGSNEKLFF. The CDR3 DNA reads TGTGCCAGTCGAACTACAACAGGGAGTAATGAAAAACTGTTTTTT.

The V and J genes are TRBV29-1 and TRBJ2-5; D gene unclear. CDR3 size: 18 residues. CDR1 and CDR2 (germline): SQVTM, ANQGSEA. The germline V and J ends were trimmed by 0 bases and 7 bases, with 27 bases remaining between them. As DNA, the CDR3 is TGCAGCGTTGAAGATCCCGGATGGGGTATTAGCAACCGAGGGACCCAGTACTTC. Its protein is CSVEDPGWGISNRGTQYF.

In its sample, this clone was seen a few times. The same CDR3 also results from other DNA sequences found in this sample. The CDR3 DNA sequence: TGTGCCAGCAGCTTGGGGACTAGCGGGGGAGAGACCCAGTACTTC. Translation: CASSLGTSGGETQYF. V usage is TRBV5-4 and J usage is TRBJ2-5, with TRBD2 matching over 13 bases. Per germline, CDR1 SGHNT and CDR2 YYREEE (reference sequence). The CDR3 is made up of 15 amino acids. V was clipped by 0 bases and J by 4 bases; unmatched bases: 0.

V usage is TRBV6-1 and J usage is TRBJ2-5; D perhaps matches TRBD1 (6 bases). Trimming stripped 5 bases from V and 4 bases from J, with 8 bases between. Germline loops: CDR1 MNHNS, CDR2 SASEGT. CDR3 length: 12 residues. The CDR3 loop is CASSTGSETQYF. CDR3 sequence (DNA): TGTGCCAGCAGTACAGGGTCAGAGACCCAGTACTTC.

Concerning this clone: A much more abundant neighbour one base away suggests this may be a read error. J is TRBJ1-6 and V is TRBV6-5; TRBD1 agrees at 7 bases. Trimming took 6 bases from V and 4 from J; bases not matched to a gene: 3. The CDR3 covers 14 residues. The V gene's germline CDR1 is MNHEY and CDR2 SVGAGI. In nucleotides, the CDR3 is TGTGCCAGCAGCCCGGGACAGTATAATTCACCCCTCCACTTT. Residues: CASSPGQYNSPLHF.

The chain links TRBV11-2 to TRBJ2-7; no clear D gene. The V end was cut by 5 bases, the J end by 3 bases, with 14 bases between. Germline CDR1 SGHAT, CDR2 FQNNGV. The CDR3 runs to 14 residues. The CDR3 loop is CASSPSTTGYEQYF. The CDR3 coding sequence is TGTGCCAGCAGCCCATCAACCACTGGCTACGAGCAGTACTTC.

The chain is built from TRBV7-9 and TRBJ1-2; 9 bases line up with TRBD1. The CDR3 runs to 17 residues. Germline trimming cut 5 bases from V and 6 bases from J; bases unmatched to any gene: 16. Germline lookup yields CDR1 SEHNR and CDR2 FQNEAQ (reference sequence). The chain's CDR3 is CASSRIGDTGGANGYTF. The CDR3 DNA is TGTGCCAGCAGCCGTATCGGGGACACAGGGGGCGCGAATGGCTACACCTTC. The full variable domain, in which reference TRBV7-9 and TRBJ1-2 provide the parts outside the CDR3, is DTGVSQNPRHKITKRGQNVTFRCDPISEHNRLYWYRQTLGQGPEFLTYFQNEAQLEKSRLLSDRFSAERPKGSFSTLEIQRTEQGDSAMYLCASSRIGDTGGANGYTFGSGTRLTVV.

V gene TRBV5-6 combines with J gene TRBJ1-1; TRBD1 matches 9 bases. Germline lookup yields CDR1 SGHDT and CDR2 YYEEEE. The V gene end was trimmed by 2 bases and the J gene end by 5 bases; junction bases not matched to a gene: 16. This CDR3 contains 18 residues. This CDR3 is CASSFQTSGQGPLTEAFF. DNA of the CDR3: TGTGCCAGCAGCTTCCAGACCTCGGGACAGGGCCCGTTAACTGAAGCTTTCTTT.

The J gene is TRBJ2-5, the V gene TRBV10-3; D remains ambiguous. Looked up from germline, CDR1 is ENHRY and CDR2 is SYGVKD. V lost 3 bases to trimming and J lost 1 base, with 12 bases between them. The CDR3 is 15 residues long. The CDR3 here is CAISDVVNTQETQYF. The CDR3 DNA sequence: TGTGCCATCAGTGACGTGGTCAACACCCAAGAGACCCAGTACTTC.

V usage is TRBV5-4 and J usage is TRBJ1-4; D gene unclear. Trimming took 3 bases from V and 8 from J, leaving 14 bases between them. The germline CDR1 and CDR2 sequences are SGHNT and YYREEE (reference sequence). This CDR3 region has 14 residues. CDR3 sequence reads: CASSYQAGEEKLFF. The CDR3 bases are TGTGCCAGCAGCTACCAAGCAGGAGAGGAAAAACTGTTTTTT.

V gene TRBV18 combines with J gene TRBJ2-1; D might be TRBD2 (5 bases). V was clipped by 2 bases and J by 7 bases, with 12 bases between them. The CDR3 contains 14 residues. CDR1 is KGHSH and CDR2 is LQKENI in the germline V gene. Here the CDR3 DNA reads TGTGCCAGCTCACCAACAACTAGTTATAATGAGCAGTTCTTC. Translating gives CASSPTTSYNEQFF.

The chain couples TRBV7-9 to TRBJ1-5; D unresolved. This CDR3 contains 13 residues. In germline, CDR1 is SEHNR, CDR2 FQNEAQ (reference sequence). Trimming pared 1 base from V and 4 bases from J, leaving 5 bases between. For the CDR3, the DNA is TGTGCCAGCAGCTTAGACAGAAATCAGCCCCAGCATTTT. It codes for CASSLDRNQPQHF. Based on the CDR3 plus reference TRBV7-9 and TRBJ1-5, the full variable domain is DTGVSQNPRHKITKRGQNVTFRCDPISEHNRLYWYRQTLGQGPEFLTYFQNEAQLEKSRLLSDRFSAERPKGSFSTLEIQRTEQGDSAMYLCASSLDRNQPQHFGDGTRLSIL.

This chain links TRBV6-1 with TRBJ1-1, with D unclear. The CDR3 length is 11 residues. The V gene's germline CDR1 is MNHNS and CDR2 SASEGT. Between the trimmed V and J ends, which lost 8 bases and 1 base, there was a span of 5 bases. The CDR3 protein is CASDRNTEAFF. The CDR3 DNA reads TGTGCCAGCGATCGGAACACTGAAGCTTTCTTT.

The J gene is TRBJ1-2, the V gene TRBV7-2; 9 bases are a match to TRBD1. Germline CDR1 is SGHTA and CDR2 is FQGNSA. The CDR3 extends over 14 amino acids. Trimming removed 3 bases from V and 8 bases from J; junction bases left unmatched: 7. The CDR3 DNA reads TGTGCCAGCAGCTTCCGGGACAGGGCCCTCGGCTACACCTTC. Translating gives CASSFRDRALGYTF.

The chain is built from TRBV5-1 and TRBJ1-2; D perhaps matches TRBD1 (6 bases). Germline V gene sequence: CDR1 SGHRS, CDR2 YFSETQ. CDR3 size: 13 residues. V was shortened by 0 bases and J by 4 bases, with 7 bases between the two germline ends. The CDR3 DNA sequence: TGCGCCAGCAGCTTGGAGGGGGGCTATGGCTACACCTTC. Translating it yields CASSLEGGYGYTF.

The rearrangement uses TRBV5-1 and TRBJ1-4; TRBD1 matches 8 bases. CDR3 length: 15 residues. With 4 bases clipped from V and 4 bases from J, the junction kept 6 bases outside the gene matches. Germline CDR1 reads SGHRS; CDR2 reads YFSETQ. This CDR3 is CASSLGQGNNEKLFF. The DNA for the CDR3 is TGCGCCAGCAGCCTCGGACAGGGCAATAATGAAAAACTGTTTTTT.